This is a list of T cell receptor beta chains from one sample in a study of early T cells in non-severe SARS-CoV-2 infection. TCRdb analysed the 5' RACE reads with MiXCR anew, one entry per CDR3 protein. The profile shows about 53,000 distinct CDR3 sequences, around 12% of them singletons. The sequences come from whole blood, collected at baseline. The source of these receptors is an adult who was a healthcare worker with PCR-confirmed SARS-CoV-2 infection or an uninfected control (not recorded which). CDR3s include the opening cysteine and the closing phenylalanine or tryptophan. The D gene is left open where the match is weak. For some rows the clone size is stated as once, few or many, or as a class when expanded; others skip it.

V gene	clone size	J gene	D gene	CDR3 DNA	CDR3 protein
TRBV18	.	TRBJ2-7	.	TGTGCCAGCTCACCTAATCCTGCCCCCGTCGGCGAGCAGTACTTC	CASSPNPAPVGEQYF
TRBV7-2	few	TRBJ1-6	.	TGTGCCAGCAGCAAAAGACAGGAGAATTCACCCCTCCACTTT	CASSKRQENSPLHF
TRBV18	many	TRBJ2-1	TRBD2	TGTGCCAGCTCCACCGCCCTAGCGGGAGGGCCCAAGGATGAGCAGTTCTTC	CASSTALAGGPKDEQFF
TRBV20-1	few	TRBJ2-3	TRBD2	TGCAGTGCTAGAGATACCCCCTCTACGGCGGGAGGGGGCGCAGATACGCAGTATTTT	CSARDTPSTAGGGADTQYF
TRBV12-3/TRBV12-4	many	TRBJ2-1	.	TGTGCCAGCAGGGACGGCACCTACAATGAGCAGTTCTTC	CASRDGTYNEQFF
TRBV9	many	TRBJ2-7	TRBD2	TGTGCCAGCAGCGCCACTAGCGCTGCGACCTACGAGCAGTACTTC	CASSATSAATYEQYF
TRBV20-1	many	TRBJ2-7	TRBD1	TGCAGTGCTCCCGGGACAGGGGTCGACGAGCAGTACTTC	CSAPGTGVDEQYF
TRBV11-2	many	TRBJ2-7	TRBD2	TGTGCCAGCAGCCCCCTAGCTGCGGGAGCCTCCTACGAGCAGTACTTC	CASSPLAAGASYEQYF
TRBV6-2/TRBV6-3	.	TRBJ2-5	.	TGTGCCAGCAGTTACTCGGGGCCTCGAGGGACCCAGTACTTC	CASSYSGPRGTQYF
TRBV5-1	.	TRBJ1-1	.	TGCGCCAGCAGTTCTGAGGCGAACACTGAAGCTTTCTTT	CASSSEANTEAFF
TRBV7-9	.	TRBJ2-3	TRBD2	TGTGCCAGCAGCCCCCGCAGCGGGAGGACGTCAGATACGCAGTATTTT	CASSPRSGRTSDTQYF
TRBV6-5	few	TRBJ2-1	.	TGTGCCAGCAGTTACTCGAGACAGGCCGGGATCAATGAGCAGTTCTTC	CASSYSRQAGINEQFF